The clone carrying this T cell receptor beta chain was detected many times. The antigen remains unidentified. TCRdb itself ran the reads through MiXCR, one entry per CDR3 protein. The sample carries approximately 500,000 distinct CDR3 sequences, around a third recorded once. This sample stems from a study of T cell repertoires in cytomegalovirus infection. For the study at large: Well-studied HLA-B-restricted epitopes and recently identified HLA-C-restricted epitopes of CMV were both used in the study. Indications of both CMV infection and matching HLA type were provided by public TCR beta signatures. Study-wide results and caveats: Carriage of CMV together with the relevant HLA was identifiable through cumulative public TCR beta family frequency.

The TCR comes from a human donor in good health (CMV status not recorded). Some clones in this sample may be carry-over from other donors' samples. The material sequenced was cultured PBMCs, taken from culture after CMV antigen stimulation.

The CDR3 nucleotides are TGTGCCAGCAGCTTCGAGGGGCCCTTGAGAAATGAGCAGTTCTTC. This translates into CASSFEGPLRNEQFF. V gene TRBV7-8 combines with J gene TRBJ2-1; D tentatively fits TRBD1 or TRBD2 (5 bases each). V was pared by 3 bases and J by 7 bases, with 16 bases between. CDR1 and CDR2 from the germline V gene are SGHVS and FQNEAQ. The CDR3 consists of 15 residues.